Reported below is one TCR beta chain. In the same sample, other DNA sequences code for this CDR3. This record belongs to a study of blood T cell repertoires in COVID-19. Method: immunoSEQ multiplex PCR; TCRdb's copy keeps in-frame clones and lacks some. Found here are roughly 320,000 clones, just over 85% of them singletons; the top ten hold about 4.2%. V was clipped by 4 bases and J by 3 bases, with 8 bases between them. Germline CDR1 SGHRS, CDR2 YFSETQ. The CDR3 has 12 amino acids. This receptor was obtained from a man aged 25 to 40 who had recovered from COVID-19. This chain uses TRBV5-1 with TRBJ2-7, with D possibly TRBD1 on 6 matching bases. The sample taken for sequencing was PBMCs or T cells enriched from blood (not recorded which). CDR3 residues: CASSPDSYEQYF. DNA of the CDR3: TGCGCCAGCAGCCCGGACAGCTACGAGCAGTACTTC.